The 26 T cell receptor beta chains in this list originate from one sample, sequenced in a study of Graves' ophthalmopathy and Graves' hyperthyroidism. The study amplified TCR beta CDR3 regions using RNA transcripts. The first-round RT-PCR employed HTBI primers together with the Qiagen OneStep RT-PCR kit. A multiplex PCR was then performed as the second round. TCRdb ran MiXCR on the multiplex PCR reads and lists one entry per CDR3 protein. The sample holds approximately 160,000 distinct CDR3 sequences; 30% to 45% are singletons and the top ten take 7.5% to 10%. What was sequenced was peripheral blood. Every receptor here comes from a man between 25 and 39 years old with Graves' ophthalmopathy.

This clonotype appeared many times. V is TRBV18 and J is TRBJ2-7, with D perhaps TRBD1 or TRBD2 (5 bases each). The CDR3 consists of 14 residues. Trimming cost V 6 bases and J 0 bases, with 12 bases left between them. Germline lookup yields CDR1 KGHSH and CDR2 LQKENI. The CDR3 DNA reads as TGTGCCAGCTCCCCCGGGACCTCCTCCTACGAGCAGTACTTC. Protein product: CASSPGTSSYEQYF.

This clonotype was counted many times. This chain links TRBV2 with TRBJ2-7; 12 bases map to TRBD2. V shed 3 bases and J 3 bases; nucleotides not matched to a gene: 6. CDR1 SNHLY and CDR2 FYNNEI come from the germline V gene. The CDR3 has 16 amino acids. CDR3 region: CASSDLLAGGIYEQYF. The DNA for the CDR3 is TGTGCCAGCAGTGATCTACTAGCGGGAGGTATCTACGAGCAGTACTTC.

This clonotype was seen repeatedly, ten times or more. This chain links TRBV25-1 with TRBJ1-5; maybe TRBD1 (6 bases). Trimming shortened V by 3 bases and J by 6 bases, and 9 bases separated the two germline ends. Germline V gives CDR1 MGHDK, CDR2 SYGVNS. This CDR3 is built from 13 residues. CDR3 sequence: CASSDQQGQPQHF. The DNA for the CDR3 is TGTGCCAGCAGTGACCAACAGGGTCAGCCCCAGCATTTT.

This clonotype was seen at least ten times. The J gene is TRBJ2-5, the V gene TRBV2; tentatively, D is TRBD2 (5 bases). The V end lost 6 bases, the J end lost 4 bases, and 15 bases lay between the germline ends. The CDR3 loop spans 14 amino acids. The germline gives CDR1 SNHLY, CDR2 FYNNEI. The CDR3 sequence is CASRKKEGGETQYF. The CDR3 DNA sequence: TGTGCCAGCAGGAAGAAAGAGGGCGGAGAGACCCAGTACTTC.

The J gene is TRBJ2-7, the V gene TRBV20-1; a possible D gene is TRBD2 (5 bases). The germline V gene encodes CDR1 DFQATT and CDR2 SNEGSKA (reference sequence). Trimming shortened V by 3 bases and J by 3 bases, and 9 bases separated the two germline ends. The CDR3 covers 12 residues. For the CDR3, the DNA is TGCAGTGCTAGTAGCGTGAACTACGAGCAGTACTTC. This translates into CSASSVNYEQYF.

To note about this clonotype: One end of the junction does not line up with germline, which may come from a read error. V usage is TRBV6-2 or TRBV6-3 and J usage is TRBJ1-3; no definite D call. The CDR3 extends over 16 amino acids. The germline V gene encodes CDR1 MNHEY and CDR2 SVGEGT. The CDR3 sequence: CATSDPRQASGNTIYF. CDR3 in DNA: TGTGCCACCAGTGACCCCAGACAAGCCTCTGGAAACACCATATATTTT.

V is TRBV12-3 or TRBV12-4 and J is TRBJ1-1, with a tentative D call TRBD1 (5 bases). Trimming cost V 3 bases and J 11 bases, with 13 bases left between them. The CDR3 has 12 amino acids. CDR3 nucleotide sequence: TGTGCCAGCAGTTTGCAGGGCGTTACCGCTTTCTTT. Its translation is CASSLQGVTAFF.

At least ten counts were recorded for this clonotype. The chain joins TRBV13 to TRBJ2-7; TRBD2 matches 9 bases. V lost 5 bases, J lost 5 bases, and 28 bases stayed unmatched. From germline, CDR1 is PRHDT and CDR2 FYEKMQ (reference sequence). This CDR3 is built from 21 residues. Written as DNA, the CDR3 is TGTGCCAGCAGCCATTTCCCATGGGTCGAGCCTTTTAGCGGGAGTAATCACGAGCAGTACTTC. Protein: CASSHFPWVEPFSGSNHEQYF.

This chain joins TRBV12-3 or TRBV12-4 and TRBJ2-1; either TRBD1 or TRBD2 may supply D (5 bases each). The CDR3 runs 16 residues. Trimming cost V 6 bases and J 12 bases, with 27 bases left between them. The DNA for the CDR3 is TGTGCCAGCAGCTATAAGGGGAATATAGGACTGGCCGTGCAGTTCTTC. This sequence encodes CASSYKGNIGLAVQFF.

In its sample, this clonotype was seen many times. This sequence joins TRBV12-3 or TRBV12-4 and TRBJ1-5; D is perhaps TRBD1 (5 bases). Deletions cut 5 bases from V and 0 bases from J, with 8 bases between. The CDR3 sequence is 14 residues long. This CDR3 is CASSQGASNQPQHF. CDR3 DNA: TGTGCCAGCAGTCAGGGAGCTAGCAATCAGCCCCAGCATTTT.

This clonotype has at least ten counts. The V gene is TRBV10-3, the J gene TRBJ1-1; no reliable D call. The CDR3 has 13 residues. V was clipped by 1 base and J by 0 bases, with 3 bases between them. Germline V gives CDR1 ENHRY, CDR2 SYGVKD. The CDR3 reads CAISEFMNTEAFF. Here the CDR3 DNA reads TGTGCCATCAGTGAGTTTATGAACACTGAAGCTTTCTTT.

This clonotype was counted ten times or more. The CDR3 here is CSAEGPRDRPNFSGNTIYF. The CDR3 DNA follows: TGCAGTGCTGAGGGTCCCCGGGACAGGCCCAACTTCTCTGGAAACACCATATATTTT. V is TRBV20-1 and J is TRBJ1-3, with 8 positions matching TRBD1. Trimming cost V 5 bases and J 0 bases; bases outside gene matches: 18. The CDR3 extends over 19 amino acids. Germline V gene data show CDR1 as DFQATT and CDR2 as SNEGSKA (reference sequence).

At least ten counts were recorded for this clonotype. The CDR3, as DNA: TGTGCCAGCAGTCGTAGGGCGAAGGAGACCCAGTACTTC. It specifies CASSRRAKETQYF. The J gene is TRBJ2-5, the V gene TRBV12-3 or TRBV12-4; D uncertain. The CDR3 consists of 13 residues. The ends were cut back, 5 bases at V and 5 bases at J, with 12 bases in the middle.

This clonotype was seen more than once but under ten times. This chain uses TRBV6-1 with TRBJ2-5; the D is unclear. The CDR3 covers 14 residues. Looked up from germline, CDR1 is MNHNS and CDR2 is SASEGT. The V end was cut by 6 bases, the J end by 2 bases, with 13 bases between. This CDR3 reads CASSDRGLQETQYF. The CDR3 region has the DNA TGTGCCAGCAGCGATAGAGGTCTTCAAGAGACCCAGTACTTC.

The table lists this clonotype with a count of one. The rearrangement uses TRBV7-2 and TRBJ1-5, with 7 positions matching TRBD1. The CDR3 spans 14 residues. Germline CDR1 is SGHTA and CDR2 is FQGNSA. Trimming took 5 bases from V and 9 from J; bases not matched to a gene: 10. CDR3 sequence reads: CASSLGQDVRPQHF. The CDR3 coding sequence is TGTGCCAGCAGCCTCGGACAGGACGTCCGGCCCCAGCATTTT.

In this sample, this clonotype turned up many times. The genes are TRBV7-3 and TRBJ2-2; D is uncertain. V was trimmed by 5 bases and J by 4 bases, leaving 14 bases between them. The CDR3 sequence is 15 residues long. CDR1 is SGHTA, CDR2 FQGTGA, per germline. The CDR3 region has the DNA TGTGCCAGCAGCCTAATACCCTCGGTCACCGGGGAGCTGTTTTTT. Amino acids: CASSLIPSVTGELFF. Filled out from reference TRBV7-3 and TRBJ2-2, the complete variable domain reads GAGVSQTPSNKVTEKGKYVELRCDPISGHTALYWYRQSLGQGPEFLIYFQGTGAADDSGLPNDRFFAVRPEGSVSTLKIQRTERGDSAVYLCASSLIPSVTGELFFGEGSRLTVL.

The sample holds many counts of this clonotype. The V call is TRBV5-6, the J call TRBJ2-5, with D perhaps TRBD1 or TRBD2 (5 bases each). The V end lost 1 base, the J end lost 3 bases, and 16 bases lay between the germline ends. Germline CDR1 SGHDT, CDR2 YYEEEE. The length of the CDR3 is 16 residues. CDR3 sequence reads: CASSLNPGSGKETQYF. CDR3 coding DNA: TGTGCCAGCAGCTTGAACCCAGGGTCGGGGAAAGAGACCCAGTACTTC.

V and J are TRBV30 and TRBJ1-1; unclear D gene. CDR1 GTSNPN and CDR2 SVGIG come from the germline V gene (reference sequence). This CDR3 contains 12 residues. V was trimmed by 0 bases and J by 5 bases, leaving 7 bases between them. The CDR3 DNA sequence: TGTGCCTGGAGTGTCTTAGGAACTGAAGCTTTCTTT. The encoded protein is CAWSVLGTEAFF. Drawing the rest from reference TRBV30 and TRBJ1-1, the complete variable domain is SQTIHQWPATLVQPVGSPLSLECTVEGTSNPNLYWYRQAAGRGLQLLFYSVGIGQISSEVPQNLSASRPQDRQFILSSKKLLLSDSGFYLCAWSVLGTEAFFGQGTRLTVV.

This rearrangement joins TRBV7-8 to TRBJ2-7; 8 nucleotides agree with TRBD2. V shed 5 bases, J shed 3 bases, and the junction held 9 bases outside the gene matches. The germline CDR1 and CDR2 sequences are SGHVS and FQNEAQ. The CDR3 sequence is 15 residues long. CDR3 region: CASSPTAGGFYEQYF. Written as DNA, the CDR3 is TGTGCCAGCAGCCCAACGGCGGGAGGCTTCTACGAGCAGTACTTC.

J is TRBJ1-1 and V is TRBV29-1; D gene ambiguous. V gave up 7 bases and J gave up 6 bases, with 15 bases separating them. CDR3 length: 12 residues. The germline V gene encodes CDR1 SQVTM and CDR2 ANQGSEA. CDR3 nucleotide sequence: TGCAGCGCCGGCGATGGATCCGCTGAAGCTTTCTTT. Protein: CSAGDGSAEAFF.

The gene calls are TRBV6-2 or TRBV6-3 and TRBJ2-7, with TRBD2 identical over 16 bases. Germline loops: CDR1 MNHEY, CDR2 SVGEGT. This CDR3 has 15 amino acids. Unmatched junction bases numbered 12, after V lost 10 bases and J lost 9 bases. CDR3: CATHKTGTSGRVQYF. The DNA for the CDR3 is TGTGCCACCCACAAGACCGGGACTAGCGGGAGGGTGCAGTACTTC.

The CDR3 loop reads CASSSTRVGTQYF. The CDR3 DNA sequence: TGTGCCAGCAGTTCCACTAGGGTTGGTACGCAGTATTTT. The V call is TRBV12-3 or TRBV12-4, the J call TRBJ2-3, with D possibly TRBD2 on 5 matching bases. The CDR3 is made up of 13 amino acids. Trimming removed 4 bases at V and 8 bases at J, with 13 bases between.

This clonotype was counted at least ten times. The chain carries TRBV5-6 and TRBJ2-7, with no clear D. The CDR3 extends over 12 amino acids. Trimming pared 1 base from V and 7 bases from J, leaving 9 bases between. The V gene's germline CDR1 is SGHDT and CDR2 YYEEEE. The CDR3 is CASSLWAREQYF. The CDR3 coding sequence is TGTGCCAGCAGCTTGTGGGCTCGGGAGCAGTACTTC.

CDR3 residues: CASSLGQGGTYEQYF. CDR3 sequence (DNA): TGTGCCAGCAGCTTAGGACAGGGGGGGACCTACGAGCAGTACTTC. This rearrangement joins TRBV7-8 to TRBJ2-7, with 9 bases that match TRBD1. Germline CDR1 reads SGHVS; CDR2 reads FQNEAQ. This CDR3 has 15 residues. The V and J ends lost 1 base and 2 bases, in that order; junction bases with no gene match: 3.

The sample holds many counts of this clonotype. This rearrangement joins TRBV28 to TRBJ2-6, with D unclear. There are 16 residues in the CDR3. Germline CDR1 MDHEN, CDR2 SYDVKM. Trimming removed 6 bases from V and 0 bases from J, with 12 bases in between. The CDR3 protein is CASSTPLISGANVLTF. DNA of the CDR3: TGTGCCAGCAGCACTCCCTTAATCTCTGGGGCCAACGTCCTGACTTTC.

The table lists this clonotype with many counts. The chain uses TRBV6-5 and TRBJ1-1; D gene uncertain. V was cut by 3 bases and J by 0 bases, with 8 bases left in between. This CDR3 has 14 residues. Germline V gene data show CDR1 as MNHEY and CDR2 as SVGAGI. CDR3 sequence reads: CASSYKKMNTEAFF. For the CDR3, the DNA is TGTGCCAGCAGTTATAAGAAAATGAACACTGAAGCTTTCTTT.